These T cell receptor beta chains were read from a single sample in a study of blood T cells in healthy people across ages. TCRdb ran MiXCR on the 5' RACE reads and lists one entry per CDR3 protein. The sample has roughly 730,000 distinct CDR3 sequences, more than 50% seen once; the top ten hold roughly 24%. The specimen was blood. The receptors originated from a man aged 35 to 55 in good health. CDR3s include the opening cysteine and the closing phenylalanine or tryptophan. A D gene is named only where the DNA matches it firmly. Clone size is given for some rows only: seen once, a few or many times, or a class if the clone is expanded.

few	TRBV7-2	NA	TRBJ2-5	TGTGCCAGCAGCTTAAACTGGCACAGTTTTGAGACCCAGTACTTC	CASSLNWHSFETQYF
NA	TRBV7-8	TRBD2	TRBJ2-3	TGTGCCAGCAGCTTCAGGCGGGAGTCGGATACGCAGTATTTT	CASSFRRESDTQYF
NA	TRBV20-1	TRBD2	TRBJ2-1	TGCAGTGCTAGGGGACTAGCGGGGACAGGGGATGAGCAGTTCTTC	CSARGLAGTGDEQFF
NA	TRBV5-4	TRBD2	TRBJ2-3	TGTGCCAGCAGTTTTGGAGGGACTAGCGGGAGGAGAATCGCAGATACGCAGTATTTT	CASSFGGTSGRRIADTQYF
NA	TRBV20-1	TRBD1	TRBJ1-1	TGCAGTGCCGGGACAGGGAGCACTGAAGCTTTCTTT	CSAGTGSTEAFF
many	TRBV7-9	TRBD2	TRBJ2-3	TGTGCCAGCAGCCTACGTCCCGGGACTAGCGGGAGAACAGATACGCAGTATTTT	CASSLRPGTSGRTDTQYF
few	TRBV24-1	TRBD2	TRBJ2-3	TGTGCCACCAGGGGGGGGGATACGCAGTATTTT	CATRGGDTQYF
NA	TRBV7-2	NA	TRBJ1-4	TGTGCCAGCAGCTTCGATATCTATGAAAAACTGTTTTTT	CASSFDIYEKLFF
NA	TRBV7-9	NA	TRBJ2-1	TGTGCCAGCAGCAAGAGCGATGAGCAGTTCTTC	CASSKSDEQFF
NA	TRBV20-1	TRBD2	TRBJ2-6	TGCAGTGCTAGAATTGCGGGAGCTGGGGCCAACGTCCTGACTTTC	CSARIAGAGANVLTF
NA	TRBV28	NA	TRBJ2-7	TGTGCCAGCAGTTTGCCCTCCCGGTCCTACGAGCAGTACTTC	CASSLPSRSYEQYF
few	TRBV4-1	NA	TRBJ2-4	TGCGCCAGCAGCCAAGTCGGCTTGGCCAAAAACATTCAGTACTTC	CASSQVGLAKNIQYF
NA	TRBV15	TRBD2	TRBJ2-1	TGTGCCAGTTCGGCGGGAGCAGCGGATGAGCAGTTCTTC	CASSAGAADEQFF
NA	TRBV7-2	TRBD2	TRBJ2-7	TGTGCCAGCAGCTTAGACCTAGCGGGGGACTACGAGCAGTACTTC	CASSLDLAGDYEQYF
NA	TRBV5-1	NA	TRBJ1-4	TGCGCCAGCAGCCCGGATCAGTATGGTGGGGAAAAACTGTTTTTT	CASSPDQYGGEKLFF
once	TRBV5-5	NA	TRBJ2-2	TGTGCCAGCAGAACCGGGACCACCGGGGAGCTGTTTTTT	CASRTGTTGELFF
few	TRBV7-9	NA	TRBJ2-6	TGTGCCAGCAGCTTAACCAGGGGCACTGGGGCCAACGTCCTGACTTTC	CASSLTRGTGANVLTF
few	TRBV7-2	NA	TRBJ2-5	TGTGCCAGCAGCCCCAGAAAGGGGGGGGCGGGGGCACAAGAGACCCAGTACTTC	CASSPRKGGAGAQETQYF
NA	TRBV12-3/TRBV12-4	NA	TRBJ2-5	TGTGCCAGCAGCTCGATCCCGGTTAAAGAGACCCAGTACTTC	CASSSIPVKETQYF
NA	TRBV28	NA	TRBJ1-1	TGTGCCAGCAGTTTCCTGCGAACAGGGAGGGACACTGAAGCTTTCTTT	CASSFLRTGRDTEAFF
few	TRBV28	TRBD2	TRBJ2-1	TGTGCCAGCAGGGGGGGGTATGAGCAGTTCTTC	CASRGGYEQFF
NA	TRBV15	NA	TRBJ2-7	TGTGCCACCAGCAAAGACGTAGGGGTCCACAATGAGCAGTACTTC	CATSKDVGVHNEQYF
NA	TRBV4-2	TRBD2	TRBJ2-3	TGTGCCAGCAGCCAAGTGTCGAGCGGGGGCACAGATACGCAGTATTTT	CASSQVSSGGTDTQYF
NA	TRBV20-1	NA	TRBJ2-1	TGCAGTGCTAGTGGGGGCACGGCGGCGGTCTACAATGAGCAGTTCTTC	CSASGGTAAVYNEQFF
NA	TRBV6-2/TRBV6-3	NA	TRBJ1-2	TGTGCCAGCACTGTCCAGGGTTTTCTCGGCTATGGCTACACCTTC	CASTVQGFLGYGYTF
NA	TRBV28	TRBD1	TRBJ1-2	TGTGCCAGCAGCCCCGGCGACAGGGGTGATGGCTACACCTTC	CASSPGDRGDGYTF
NA	TRBV27	NA	TRBJ1-2	TGTGCCAGCAGTTTGACCCGGACGGGTGGCTACACCTTC	CASSLTRTGGYTF
NA	TRBV2	NA	TRBJ1-4	TGTGCCAGCACCCCAAGGGGTGGGTCAGGTGAAAAACTGTTTTTT	CASTPRGGSGEKLFF
NA	TRBV28	TRBD1	TRBJ2-6	TGTGCCAGCAGTTTATGGGACAGGGGGCAGGCTGGGGCCAACGTCCTGACTTTC	CASSLWDRGQAGANVLTF
NA	TRBV4-3	NA	TRBJ2-3	TGCGCCAGCAGCCAATGGGGCGGGAACACAGATACGCAGTATTTT	CASSQWGGNTDTQYF
few	TRBV5-1	NA	TRBJ1-4	TGCGCCAGCAGCTTGCTGTCTAATGAAAAACTGTTTTTT	CASSLLSNEKLFF
NA	TRBV15	NA	TRBJ2-5	TGTGCCACCAGCAGAGCGAGGGGTGTTGGGGGGCCGGGGGAGACCCAGTACTTC	CATSRARGVGGPGETQYF
NA	TRBV6-5	NA	TRBJ1-2	TGTGCCAGCAGAATACAGGGACAAGGCTACACCTTC	CASRIQGQGYTF
NA	TRBV27	NA	TRBJ2-3	TGTGCCAGCAGTGTAGAACGGGGAGTGGATACGCAGTATTTT	CASSVERGVDTQYF
few	TRBV7-9	NA	TRBJ2-3	TGTGCCAGCAGCTCAATGAGCACAGATACGCAGTATTTT	CASSSMSTDTQYF
NA	TRBV5-1	NA	TRBJ2-1	TGCGCCAGCAGCTTGGGCGGGTTCGGTGAGCAGTTCTTC	CASSLGGFGEQFF
NA	TRBV9	TRBD2	TRBJ2-7	TGTGCCAGCAGCCCCCCCTCGGGAAGCGGGAGCCGAAACGAGCAGTACTTC	CASSPPSGSGSRNEQYF
NA	TRBV15	TRBD2	TRBJ2-7	TGTGCCACCAGCAGAGATTGGCGACTAGCGAGCGAGCAGTACTTC	CATSRDWRLASEQYF
few	TRBV20-1	TRBD2	TRBJ2-7	TGCAGTGCTAGAGATCCGGGGACTAGCACCTACGAGCAGTACTTC	CSARDPGTSTYEQYF
NA	TRBV7-6	NA	TRBJ2-7	TGTGCCAGCAGCTTCACGGACAGCCTCTACGAGCAGTACTTC	CASSFTDSLYEQYF